Below are 6 T cell receptor beta chains sequenced from a single sample in a study of shared clonotypes between healthy human individuals. TCRdb's table, derived via immunoSEQ multiplex PCR, lists solely in-frame clones and lacks some. Seen here are 2 million to 2.5 million clones, approximately 95% observed once, and the top ten hold about 0.41%. Specimen: naive CD4+ T cells from PBMCs. Subset reported: CD45RA+ positively selected. The receptors were sampled from a man in his late teens or twenties in good health. Some clones in this sample may be carry-over from other donors' samples.

A note on this clone: This same CDR3 is encoded by further DNA sequences in the sample. This chain joins TRBV28 and TRBJ2-7, with 11 bases identical to TRBD2. CDR1 is MDHEN, CDR2 SYDVKM, per germline. The V gene end was trimmed by 4 bases and the J gene end by 0 bases; junction bases not matched to a gene: 5. The CDR3 is 16 amino acids. The CDR3 region is CASSSPTSGSSYEQYF. The CDR3 coding sequence is TGTGCCAGCAGTTCCCCTACTAGCGGGAGCTCCTACGAGCAGTACTTC. The whole variable domain, remainder taken from reference TRBV28 and TRBJ2-7, is DVKVTQSSRYLVKRTGEKVFLECVQDMDHENMFWYRQDPGLGLRLIYFSYDVKMKEKGDIPEGYSVSREKKERFSLILESASTNQTSMYLCASSSPTSGSSYEQYFGPGTRLTVT.

V and J are TRBV6-5 and TRBJ2-7, with a tentative D call TRBD2 (6 bases). Germline V lookup: CDR1 MNHEY, CDR2 SVGAGI. The V gene lost 6 bases and the J gene lost 2 bases, with 17 bases spanning the gap. The CDR3 runs 15 residues. CDR3 amino acids: CASRKGLQPPYEQYF. CDR3 DNA sequence: TGTGCCAGCAGGAAGGGACTGCAACCTCCCTACGAGCAGTACTTC.

This clone was detected once. The rearrangement uses TRBV5-1 and TRBJ2-7; 8 bases match TRBD1. The CDR3 loop spans 15 amino acids. CDR1 SGHRS and CDR2 YFSETQ come from the germline V gene. Losses at the gene ends were 2 bases for V and 4 bases for J; bases not matched to a gene: 8. CDR3 sequence reads: CASSFSGTGLYEQYF. The CDR3 region has the DNA TGCGCCAGCAGCTTCTCCGGGACAGGTTTATACGAGCAGTACTTC.

The chain employs TRBV7-2 and TRBJ2-7; TRBD2 matches at 11 bases. Germline V gene data show CDR1 as SGHTA and CDR2 as FQGNSA. After removal of 3 bases from V and 3 bases from J, the junction contained 4 bases not matched to a gene. The length of the CDR3 is 15 residues. The DNA of the CDR3 is TGTGCCAGCAGCTTTGCCGGGACTAGCGGCTACGAGCAGTACTTC. The encoded protein is CASSFAGTSGYEQYF.

The V call is TRBV19, the J call TRBJ2-1, with 9 bases that match TRBD2. The germline gives CDR1 LNHDA, CDR2 SQIVND (reference sequence). The J segment lost 4 bases and the V segment lost 5 bases, leaving 9 bases of the junction unmatched. This CDR3 is built from 16 residues. The chain's CDR3 is CASSSLSGRTYNEQFF. CDR3 DNA: TGTGCCAGTAGTTCCCTAAGCGGGAGGACGTACAATGAGCAGTTCTTC.

V gene TRBV5-1 combines with J gene TRBJ2-3; D is perhaps TRBD2 (6 bases). CDR1 is SGHRS, CDR2 YFSETQ, per germline. The CDR3 loop spans 15 amino acids. The V end was cut by 3 bases, the J end by 2 bases, with 13 bases between. CDR3 nucleotides: TGCGCCAGCAGCTCCCCGGGCGGGACCACAGATACGCAGTATTTT. It specifies CASSSPGGTTDTQYF.